In this sample, the clone carrying this T cell receptor beta chain turned up a few times. Its antigen is undetermined. The record originates from a study of T-cell memory formation after mild COVID-19. Study-level information: TCR clusters mostly belonged to single donors.

Study-wide results and limits: Contracting CD4+ clones sat mainly in CM and EM; CD8+ in EMRA. Memory from before infection featured some responding clones, which suggests cross-reactive memory joined. From day 15 to 85, contracting clones were balanced between CD4 and CD8, whereas later expanders leaned toward CD4+.

MiXCR, run by TCRdb on the 5' RACE reads, gives a single entry per CDR3 protein. Among around 410,000 distinct CDR3 sequences listed, 20% to 30% were seen once. Trimming at V came to 0 bases and at J to 10 bases, leaving 6 bases not matched to a gene. Germline V gene lookup returns CDR1 MNHNS and CDR2 SASEGT. CDR3 length: 15 residues. Material for sequencing was PBMCs or a T cell subset sorted from them (not recorded which). This TCR was recovered from an adult woman who had mild COVID-19 (a few samples of this study predate the infection). Cell type and time point are not known. The genes are TRBV6-1 and TRBJ2-1, with 10 bases that match TRBD2. The CDR3 loop is CASSEAGRGLAEQFF. The CDR3 DNA follows: TGTGCCAGCAGTGAAGCGGGGCGGGGACTAGCGGAGCAGTTCTTC.